The 15 T cell receptor beta chains reported below all come from one sample, sequenced in a study of T and B cells in COVID-19 patients. Blood genomic DNA input for TRB amplification was roughly 220-500 ng. BIOMED2 TRB-A/B primer pools were used in multiplex TRB PCR. One entry per CDR3 protein, called by TCRdb with MiXCR from the multiplex PCR reads. The sample holds 8,000 to 9,500 distinct CDR3 sequences, about 26% seen once. The source material was blood. The receptors here all came from a human donor who had recovered from COVID-19.

By sample share, this clonotype is medium-sized (0.01 to 0.1%). This rearrangement joins TRBV11-1 to TRBJ2-3; TRBD2 matches at 11 bases. This CDR3 is built from 16 residues. Germline V gene lookup returns CDR1 SGHAT and CDR2 FQDESV (reference sequence). The ends lost 5 bases at V and 10 bases at J; junction bases unmatched: 14. CDR3 DNA: TGTGCCAGCAGCCCCACAACTAGCGGGGGCCTCCTGGCGCAGTATTTT. Residues: CASSPTTSGGLLAQYF.

In this sample, this clonotype turned up a few times. The chain uses TRBV20-1 and TRBJ1-2; no definite D call. Germline CDR1 and CDR2: DFQATT and SNEGSKA (reference sequence). Trimming took off 2 bases at V and 4 bases at J, with 11 bases between the two ends. The CDR3 totals 13 residues. CDR3 in DNA: TGCAGTGCTAGAAATAGACCGAGCTATGGCTACACCTTC. Protein: CSARNRPSYGYTF.

V usage is TRBV20-1 and J usage is TRBJ1-5, with TRBD1 matching 7 bases. V was pared by 1 base and J by 6 bases, with 9 bases of the junction left unmatched. The CDR3 contains 15 residues. Germline CDR1 DFQATT, CDR2 SNEGSKA (reference sequence). In DNA form, the CDR3 reads TGCAGTGCTAGAGCGGCGGGACAGTCAGCTCAGCCCCAGCATTTT. Amino acids: CSARAAGQSAQPQHF.

The table lists this clonotype with a few counts. V is TRBV7-2 and J is TRBJ2-7; no reliable D call. The ends were cut back, 4 bases at V and 6 bases at J, with 13 bases in the middle. Germline values: CDR1 SGHTA, CDR2 FQGNSA. The CDR3 has 13 residues. CDR3 region: CASSSTSPGEQYF. CDR3 bases: TGTGCCAGCAGCTCCACGTCCCCAGGCGAGCAGTACTTC.

This clonotype was detected ten times or more. The chain uses TRBV19 and TRBJ1-5, with D uncertain. The germline V gene encodes CDR1 LNHDA and CDR2 SQIVND (reference sequence). This CDR3 has 13 residues. V lost 7 bases to trimming and J lost 7 bases, with 14 bases between them. In DNA, the CDR3 is TGTGCCAGTACAGGTCGGTCATGGCAGCCCCAGCATTTT. Translation gives CASTGRSWQPQHF.

This clonotype is labeled as medium-sized. The V and J genes are TRBV19 and TRBJ2-4, with 7 bases that match TRBD1. Germline values: CDR1 LNHDA, CDR2 SQIVND (reference sequence). The CDR3 extends over 13 amino acids. V gave up 6 bases and J gave up 9 bases; unmatched junction bases: 8. CDR3 in amino acids: CASSTGAKGIQYF. DNA for the CDR3: TGTGCCAGTAGCACAGGGGCTAAGGGCATTCAGTACTTC.

In its sample, this clonotype is medium-sized. The chain carries TRBV27 and TRBJ1-2; TRBD1 matches 8 bases. Trimming removed 2 bases from V and 6 bases from J; junction bases left unmatched: 11. In germline, CDR1 is MNHEY, CDR2 SMNVEV (reference sequence). This CDR3 region has 16 residues. CDR3 DNA sequence: TGTGCCAGCAGTTTAGGCCCCGGACAGGGCTTGGATGGCTACACCTTC. Encoded protein: CASSLGPGQGLDGYTF.

This clonotype occurred many times. The CDR3 protein is CATDLLGGDTEAFF. The CDR3 coding sequence is TGTGCCACTGACTTGTTGGGGGGGGACACTGAAGCTTTCTTT. The J gene is TRBJ1-1, the V gene TRBV6-6, with a weak D call TRBD1 (5 bases). This CDR3 has 14 residues. Trimming removed 10 bases at V and 3 bases at J, with 18 bases between. Looked up from germline, CDR1 is MNHNY and CDR2 is SVGAGI (reference sequence).

The sample holds a few counts of this clonotype. The gene calls are TRBV28 and TRBJ1-5; the D is unclear. From germline, CDR1 is MDHEN and CDR2 SYDVKM. V was shortened by 5 bases and J by 0 bases, with 14 bases between the two germline ends. This CDR3 comprises 16 residues. CDR3 in DNA: TGTGCCAGCAGTGGGGAGAGAGTTTATAGCAATCAGCCCCAGCATTTT. It yields the protein CASSGERVYSNQPQHF. The complete variable domain, with remaining parts taken from reference TRBV28 and TRBJ1-5, reads DVKVTQSSRYLVKRTGEKVFLECVQDMDHENMFWYRQDPGLGLRLIYFSYDVKMKEKGDIPEGYSVSREKKERFSLILESASTNQTSMYLCASSGERVYSNQPQHFGDGTRLSIL.

This clonotype is labeled as medium-sized. The J gene is TRBJ2-1, the V gene TRBV27; D remains unclear. Between the trimmed V and J ends, which lost 6 bases and 9 bases, there was a span of 15 bases. CDR1 and CDR2 (germline): MNHEY, SMNVEV (reference sequence). The CDR3 has 13 amino acids. CDR3 sequence reads: CASRPGGVGEQFF. Written as DNA, the CDR3 is TGTGCCAGCAGGCCTGGTGGGGTCGGTGAGCAGTTCTTC.

This clonotype is medium-sized within its sample. The rearrangement uses TRBV19 and TRBJ2-7; 10 bases are shared with TRBD1. The CDR3 extends over 15 amino acids. V lost 4 bases and J lost 4; bases outside the gene matches: 7. The germline gives CDR1 LNHDA, CDR2 SQIVND (reference sequence). The CDR3 DNA follows: TGTGCCAGTAGTACCAGACAGGGGGCTAAGTACGAGCAGTACTTC. Protein: CASSTRQGAKYEQYF. Based on the CDR3 plus reference TRBV19 and TRBJ2-7, the full variable domain is DGGITQSPKYLFRKEGQNVTLSCEQNLNHDAMYWYRQDPGQGLRLIYYSQIVNDFQKGDIAEGYSVSREKKESFPLTVTSAQKNPTAFYLCASSTRQGAKYEQYFGPGTRLTVT.

This rearrangement joins TRBV9 to TRBJ1-2, with no clear D. In germline, CDR1 is SGDLS, CDR2 YYNGEE. The ends were cut back, 5 bases at V and 5 bases at J, with 25 bases in the middle. The CDR3 is made up of 17 amino acids. Here the CDR3 reads CASSSPLSGRSDYGYTF. CDR3 sequence (DNA): TGTGCCAGCAGTTCTCCCCTTTCTGGTCGATCGGATTATGGCTACACCTTC.

Regarding this clonotype: This may come from a read error, since a much larger clone is one base off. The gene calls are TRBV27 and TRBJ1-1; 8 bases agree with TRBD1. Germline values: CDR1 MNHEY, CDR2 SMNVEV (reference sequence). The CDR3 length is 14 residues. The CDR3 coding sequence is TGTGCCAGCAGACTGGGACAGGTGAACACTGGAGCTTTCTTT. Its protein product is CASRLGQVNTGAFF.

The rearrangement uses TRBV6-5 and TRBJ1-1; tentatively, D is TRBD1 (6 bases). The germline V gene encodes CDR1 MNHEY and CDR2 SVGAGI. V lost 2 bases, J lost 3 bases, and 13 bases lay in between. The CDR3 extends over 15 amino acids. CDR3 region: CASSYGGGAHTEAFF. CDR3 sequence (DNA): TGTGCCAGCAGTTACGGCGGGGGGGCACACACTGAAGCTTTCTTT.

This clonotype is judged medium-sized (0.01 to 0.1%). The chain links TRBV6-5 to TRBJ2-2; 8 nucleotides match TRBD2. Germline V CDR1 and CDR2: MNHEY, SVGAGI. The CDR3 sequence is 16 residues long. With V trimmed by 6 bases and J by 6 bases, 12 bases remained unmatched. The CDR3 coding sequence is TGTGCCAGCAGCGCCTCCGGGACTAGACGAGCCGGGGAGCTGTTTTTT. Its protein is CASSASGTRRAGELFF.